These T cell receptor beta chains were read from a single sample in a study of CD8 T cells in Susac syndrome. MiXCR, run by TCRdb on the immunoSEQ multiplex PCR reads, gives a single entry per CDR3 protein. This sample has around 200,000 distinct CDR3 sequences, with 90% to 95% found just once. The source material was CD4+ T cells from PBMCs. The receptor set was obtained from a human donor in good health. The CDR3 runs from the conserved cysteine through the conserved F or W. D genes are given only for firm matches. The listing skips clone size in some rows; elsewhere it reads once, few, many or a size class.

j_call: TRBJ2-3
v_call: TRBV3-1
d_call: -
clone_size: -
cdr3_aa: CASSQRLPSTDTQYF
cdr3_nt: TGTGCCAGCAGCCAGAGACTACCAAGCACAGATACGCAGTATTTT

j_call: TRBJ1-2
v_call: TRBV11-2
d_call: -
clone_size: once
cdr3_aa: CASSLGDIVGYTF
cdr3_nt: TGTGCCAGCAGCTTAGGGGACATAGTTGGCTACACCTTC

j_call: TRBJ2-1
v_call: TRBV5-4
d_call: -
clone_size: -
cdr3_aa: CASRVTGLEQFF
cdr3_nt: TGTGCCAGCAGAGTAACGGGGCTTGAGCAGTTCTTC

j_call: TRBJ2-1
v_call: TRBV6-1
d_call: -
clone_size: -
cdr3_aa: CASSLSLSRGAYNEQFF
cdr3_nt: TGTGCCAGCAGCCTATCCCTAAGTCGGGGAGCCTACAATGAGCAGTTCTTC

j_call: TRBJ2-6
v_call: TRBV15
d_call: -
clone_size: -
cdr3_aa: CATSRDQGIGANVLTF
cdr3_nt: TGTGCCACCAGCAGAGATCAAGGGATCGGGGCCAACGTCCTGACTTTC

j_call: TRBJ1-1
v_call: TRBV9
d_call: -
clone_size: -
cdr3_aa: CASNRGRQNTEAFF
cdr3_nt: TGTGCCAGCAACCGGGGACGGCAGAACACTGAAGCTTTCTTT

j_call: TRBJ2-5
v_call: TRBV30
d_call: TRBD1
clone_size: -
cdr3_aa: CAWTSGTGMKKETQYF
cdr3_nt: TGTGCCTGGACTTCCGGGACAGGGATGAAGAAGGAGACCCAGTACTTC

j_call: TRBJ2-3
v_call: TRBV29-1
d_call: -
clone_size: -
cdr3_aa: CSVGVGATDTQYF
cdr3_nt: TGCAGCGTTGGGGTGGGGGCCACAGATACGCAGTATTTT

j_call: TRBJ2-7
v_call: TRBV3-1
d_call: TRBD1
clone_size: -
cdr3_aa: CASSQATGAHYEQYF
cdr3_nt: TGTGCCAGCAGCCAAGCCACAGGGGCCCACTACGAGCAGTACTTC

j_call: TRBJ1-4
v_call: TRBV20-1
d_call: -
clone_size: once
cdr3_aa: CSARGGAREKLFF
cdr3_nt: TGCAGTGCCCGCGGGGGGGCGCGGGAAAAACTGTTTTTT

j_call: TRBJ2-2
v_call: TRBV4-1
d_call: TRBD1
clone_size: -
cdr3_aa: CASSQGQSRTGELFF
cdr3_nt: TGCGCCAGCAGCCAGGGACAGTCAAGGACCGGGGAGCTGTTTTTT

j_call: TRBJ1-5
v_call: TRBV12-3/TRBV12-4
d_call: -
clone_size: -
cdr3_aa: CASSLAEGSAQHF
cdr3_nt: TGTGCCAGCAGTTTAGCGGAGGGGTCGGCCCAGCATTTT

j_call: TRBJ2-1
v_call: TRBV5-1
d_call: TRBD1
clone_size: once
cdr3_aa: CASSLAGEGAFF
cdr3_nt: TGCGCCAGCAGCTTGGCCGGAGAGGGGGCCTTCTTC

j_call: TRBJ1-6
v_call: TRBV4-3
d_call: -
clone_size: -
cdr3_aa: CASSPQWVGLHSPLHF
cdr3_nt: TGCGCCAGCAGCCCCCAATGGGTTGGGTTGCACTCACCCCTCCACTTT

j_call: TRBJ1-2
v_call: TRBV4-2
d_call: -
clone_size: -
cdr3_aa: CASSQAETRGYTF
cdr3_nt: TGTGCCAGCAGCCAAGCTGAGACGAGGGGCTACACCTTC

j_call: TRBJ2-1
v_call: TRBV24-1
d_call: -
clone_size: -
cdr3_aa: CATSDGAFELNEQFF
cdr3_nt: TGTGCCACCAGTGATGGGGCCTTCGAGCTCAATGAGCAGTTCTTC

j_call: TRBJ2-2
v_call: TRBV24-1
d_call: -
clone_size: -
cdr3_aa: CAIGGAIGELFF
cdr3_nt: TGTGCCATAGGGGGGGCGATCGGGGAGCTGTTTTTT

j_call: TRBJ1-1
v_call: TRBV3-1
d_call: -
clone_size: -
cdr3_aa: CASSQVWGGNTEAFF
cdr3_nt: TGTGCCAGCAGCCAAGTGTGGGGAGGTAACACTGAAGCTTTCTTT

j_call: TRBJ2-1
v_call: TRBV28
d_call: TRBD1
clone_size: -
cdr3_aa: CASSETLRDRKFF
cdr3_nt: TGTGCCAGCAGCGAAACCCTCCGGGACAGAAAGTTCTTC

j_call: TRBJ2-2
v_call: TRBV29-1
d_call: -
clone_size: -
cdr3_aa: CSVDGSPAGELFF
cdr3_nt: TGCAGCGTTGACGGGTCCCCCGCTGGGGAGCTGTTTTTT

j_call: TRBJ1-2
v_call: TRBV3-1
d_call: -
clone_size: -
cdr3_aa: CASSQEWREGYGYTF
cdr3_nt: TGTGCCAGCAGCCAGGAATGGCGAGAGGGGTATGGCTACACCTTC

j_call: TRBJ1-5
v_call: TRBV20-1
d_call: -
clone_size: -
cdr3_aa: CSARDYKDSRGQPQHF
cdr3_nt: TGCAGTGCTAGAGATTACAAGGACAGTCGGGGTCAGCCCCAGCATTTT

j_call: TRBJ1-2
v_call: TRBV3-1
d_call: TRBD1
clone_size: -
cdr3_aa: CASSRPGTGRGYTF
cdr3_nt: TGTGCCAGCAGCCGTCCCGGGACAGGGAGAGGCTACACCTTC

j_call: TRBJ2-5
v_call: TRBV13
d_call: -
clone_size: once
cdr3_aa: CASSPHPSRGETQYF
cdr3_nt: TGTGCCAGCAGCCCGCATCCCAGCCGGGGAGAGACCCAGTACTTC

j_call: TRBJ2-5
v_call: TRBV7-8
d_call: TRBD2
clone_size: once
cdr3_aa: CASSLGLAADQGTQYF
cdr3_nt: TGTGCCAGCAGCTTAGGGCTAGCGGCCGATCAGGGGACCCAGTACTTC

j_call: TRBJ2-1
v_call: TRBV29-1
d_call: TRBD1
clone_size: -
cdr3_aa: CSVDRRTGGYNEQFF
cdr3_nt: TGCAGCGTTGATCGTCGGACAGGGGGATACAATGAGCAGTTCTTC

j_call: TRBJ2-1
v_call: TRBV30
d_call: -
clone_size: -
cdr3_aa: CAWTATSYNEQFF
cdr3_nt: TGTGCGTGGACCGCGACCTCCTACAATGAGCAGTTCTTC

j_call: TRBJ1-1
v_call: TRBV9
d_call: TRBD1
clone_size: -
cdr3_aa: CASSRGRGRYTEAFF
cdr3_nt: TGTGCCAGCTCACGGGGGAGGGGGCGGTACACTGAAGCTTTCTTT

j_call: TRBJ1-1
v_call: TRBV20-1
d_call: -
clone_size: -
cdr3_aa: CSAMGRKNTEAFF
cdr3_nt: TGCAGTGCTATGGGACGGAAGAACACTGAAGCTTTCTTT

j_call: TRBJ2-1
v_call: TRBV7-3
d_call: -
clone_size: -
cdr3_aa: CASSSRGGNEQFF
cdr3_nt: TGTGCCAGCAGCTCCCGAGGGGGGAATGAGCAGTTCTTC

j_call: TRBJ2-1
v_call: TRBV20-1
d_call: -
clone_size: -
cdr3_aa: CSASGGPNEQFF
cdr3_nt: TGCAGTGCTAGCGGGGGCCCCAATGAGCAGTTCTTC

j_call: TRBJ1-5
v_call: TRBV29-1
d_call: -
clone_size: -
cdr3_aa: CSVGGNSNQPQHF
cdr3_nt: TGCAGCGTTGGGGGGAATAGCAATCAGCCCCAGCATTTT

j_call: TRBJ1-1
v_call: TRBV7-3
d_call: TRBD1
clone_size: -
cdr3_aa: CASSPTGGRTEAFF
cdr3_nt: TGTGCCAGCAGCCCGACAGGGGGCCGTACTGAAGCTTTCTTT

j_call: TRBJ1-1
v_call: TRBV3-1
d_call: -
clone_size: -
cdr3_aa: CASSQDRTAPGLGEAFF
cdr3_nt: TGTGCCAGCAGCCAAGATCGGACAGCCCCCGGATTGGGTGAAGCTTTCTTT

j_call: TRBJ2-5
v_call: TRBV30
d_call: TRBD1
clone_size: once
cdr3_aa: CAWSLDRGQETQYF
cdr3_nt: TGTGCCTGGAGTCTGGACAGGGGACAAGAGACCCAGTACTTC

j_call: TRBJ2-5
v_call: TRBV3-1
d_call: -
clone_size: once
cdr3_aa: CASSQDVGSGETQYF
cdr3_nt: TGTGCCAGCAGCCAAGATGTGGGATCTGGAGAGACCCAGTACTTC

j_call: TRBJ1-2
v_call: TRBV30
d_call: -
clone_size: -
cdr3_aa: CAWSVRSGRGYTF
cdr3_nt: TGTGCCTGGAGTGTACGGTCAGGGCGCGGCTACACCTTC

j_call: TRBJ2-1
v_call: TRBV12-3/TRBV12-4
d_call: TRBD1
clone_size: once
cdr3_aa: CASKTGGSYNEQFF
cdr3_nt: TGTGCCAGCAAAACAGGGGGCTCCTACAATGAGCAGTTCTTC

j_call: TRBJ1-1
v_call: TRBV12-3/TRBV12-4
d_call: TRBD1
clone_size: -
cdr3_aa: CASSPRQGPNTEAFF
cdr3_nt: TGTGCCAGCAGCCCCCGACAGGGACCGAACACTGAAGCTTTCTTT

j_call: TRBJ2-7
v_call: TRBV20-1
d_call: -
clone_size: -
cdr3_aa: CSARDRSRAGATYEQYF
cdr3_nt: TGCAGTGCTAGAGATCGGAGTCGGGCAGGCGCAACCTACGAGCAGTACTTC

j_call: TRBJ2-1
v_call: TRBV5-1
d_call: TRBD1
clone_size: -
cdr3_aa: CASSLAAGQGASEQFF
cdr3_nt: TGCGCCAGCAGCTTGGCCGCGGGACAGGGGGCTAGTGAGCAGTTCTTC

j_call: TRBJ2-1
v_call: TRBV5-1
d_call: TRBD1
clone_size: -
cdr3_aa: CASGVGQTATNEQFF
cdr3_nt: TGCGCCAGCGGGGTGGGACAGACGGCTACCAATGAGCAGTTCTTC

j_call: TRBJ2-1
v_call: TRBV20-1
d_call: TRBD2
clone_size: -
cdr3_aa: CSATESLTSGIYNEQFF
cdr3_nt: TGCAGTGCTACGGAGAGTCTGACTAGCGGCATTTACAATGAGCAGTTCTTC

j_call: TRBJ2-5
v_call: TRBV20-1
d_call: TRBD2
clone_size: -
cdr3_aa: CSARSGVGETQYF
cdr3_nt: TGCAGTGCCAGGAGCGGGGTTGGGGAGACCCAGTACTTC

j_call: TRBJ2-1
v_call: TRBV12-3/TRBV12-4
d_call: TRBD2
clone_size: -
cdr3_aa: CASFFGLAGYNEQFF
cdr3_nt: TGTGCCAGCTTCTTCGGACTAGCGGGTTACAATGAGCAGTTCTTC

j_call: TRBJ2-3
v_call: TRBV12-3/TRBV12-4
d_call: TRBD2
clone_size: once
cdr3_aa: CASSLSGARTDTQYF
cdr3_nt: TGTGCCAGCAGTTTAAGCGGGGCCCGCACAGATACGCAGTATTTT

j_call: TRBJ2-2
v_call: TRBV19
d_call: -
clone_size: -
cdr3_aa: CASSKQVTGELFF
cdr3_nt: TGTGCCAGTAGCAAGCAGGTCACCGGGGAGCTGTTTTTT

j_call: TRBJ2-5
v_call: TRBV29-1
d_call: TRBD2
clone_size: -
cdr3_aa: CSVDKSGRRETQYF
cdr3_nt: TGCAGCGTTGATAAGAGCGGGAGAAGGGAGACCCAGTACTTC

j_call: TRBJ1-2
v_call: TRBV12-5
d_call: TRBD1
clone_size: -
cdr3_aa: CASGPRGLSLGYTF
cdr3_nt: TGTGCTAGTGGCCCGAGGGGGCTGAGCCTTGGCTACACCTTC